Judged by abundance, the clone carrying this T cell receptor beta chain is medium-sized. This record comes from a study of blood T cell repertoires in COVID-19. In the study overall: Whether acute or convalescent, the COVID-19 samples came from the United States, Italy and Spain. The analysed material was cDNA or gDNA that came from T cells, B-cell-depleted T cells, or PBMCs.

V was shortened by 6 bases and J by 0 bases, with 11 bases between the two germline ends. Germline V gene data show CDR1 as KGHSH and CDR2 as LQKENI. The CDR3 is 15 amino acids. Authors' processing steps: Amplification of reference gene primers was used by the study to estimate nucleated cell counts. The repertoire was sequenced with immunoSEQ multiplex PCR; TCRdb's copy has only in-frame clones and lacks some. V and J calls and clone size are those listed in that table; D and trimming were worked out from the DNA. Among about 68,000 clones listed, 80% to 90% were seen once. The V gene is TRBV18, the J gene TRBJ2-2; tentatively, D is TRBD1 (5 bases). The clonotype was recovered from a human donor in a cohort sampled during active COVID-19. Specimen: peripheral blood. In nucleotides, the CDR3 is TGTGCCAGCTCCCACAGGACGGCGAACACCGGGGAGCTGTTTTTT. Translating gives CASSHRTANTGELFF.